This TCR beta chain was profiled in a study of shared clonotypes between healthy human individuals. Across the whole study: Three plates were used per donor for CD4 naive, three for CD4 memory, two for CD8 naive and one for CD8 memory.

Deep-level running was used for the assay. Profiling relied on immunoSEQ multiplex PCR, and the TCRdb table lists in-frame clones only, not all of them. This sample yields 980,000 or so clones, of which over 75% are seen a single time; over 1.3% belongs to the top ten. This clone was counted a few times. A CD45RA+ naive subset and a CD45RA-negative memory subset were split from CD4+ cells. Trimming took off 4 bases at V and 5 bases at J, with 14 bases between the two ends. The germline V gene encodes CDR1 SGHRS and CDR2 YFSETQ. The CDR3 has 14 residues. Material: memory CD4+ T cells sorted from blood. Subset given: CD45RA-negative fraction. The sequence derives from a man aged 18 to 30 in good health. This chain uses TRBV5-1 with TRBJ2-3; no clear D gene. CDR3 residues: CASSADPLGDTQYF. The CDR3 DNA is TGCGCCAGCAGCGCCGACCCGTTGGGAGATACGCAGTATTTT.